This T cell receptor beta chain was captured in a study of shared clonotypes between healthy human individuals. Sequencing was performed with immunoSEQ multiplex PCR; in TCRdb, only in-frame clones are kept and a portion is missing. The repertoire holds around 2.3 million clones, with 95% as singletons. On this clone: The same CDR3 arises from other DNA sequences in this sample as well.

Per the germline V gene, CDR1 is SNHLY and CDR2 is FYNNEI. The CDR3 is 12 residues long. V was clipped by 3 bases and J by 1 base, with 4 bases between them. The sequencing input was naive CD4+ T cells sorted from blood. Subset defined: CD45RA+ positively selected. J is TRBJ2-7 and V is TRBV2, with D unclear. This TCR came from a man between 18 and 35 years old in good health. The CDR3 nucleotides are TGTGCCAGCAGTGACGGGTCCTACGAGCAGTACTTC. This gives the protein CASSDGSYEQYF.